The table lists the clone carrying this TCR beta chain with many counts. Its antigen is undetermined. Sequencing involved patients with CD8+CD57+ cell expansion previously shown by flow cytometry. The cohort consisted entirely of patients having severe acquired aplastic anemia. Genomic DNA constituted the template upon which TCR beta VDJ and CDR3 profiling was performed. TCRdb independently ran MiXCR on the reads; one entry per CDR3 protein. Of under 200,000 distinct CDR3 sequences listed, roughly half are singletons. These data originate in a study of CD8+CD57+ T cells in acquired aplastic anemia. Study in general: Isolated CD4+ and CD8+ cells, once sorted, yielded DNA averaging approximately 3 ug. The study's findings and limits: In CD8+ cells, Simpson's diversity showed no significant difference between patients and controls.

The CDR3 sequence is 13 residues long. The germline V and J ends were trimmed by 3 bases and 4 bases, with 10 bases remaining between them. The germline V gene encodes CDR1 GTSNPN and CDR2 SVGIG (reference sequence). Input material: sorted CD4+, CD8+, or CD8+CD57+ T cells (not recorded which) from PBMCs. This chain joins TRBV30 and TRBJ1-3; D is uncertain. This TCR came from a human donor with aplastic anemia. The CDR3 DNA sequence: TGTGCCTGGAGCGGGAGCAACGGAAACACCATATATTTT. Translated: CAWSGSNGNTIYF.